This T cell receptor beta chain was captured in a study of OX40 agonist ivuxolimab in advanced cancers. At the level of the study: The drug used for patients, ivuxolimab, was an agonistic anti-OX40 (CD134) antibody. Cancers in dose escalation were hepatocellular, melanoma, renal cell and head and neck.

The method was immunoSEQ multiplex PCR; TCRdb's version includes in-frame clones alone and lacks a portion of them. The sample yields tens of thousands of clones, around 90% seen once. Blood got drawn at baseline, again on cycle 4 day 1, and then on cycle 7 day 1. The CDR3 contains 19 residues. The germline gives CDR1 SGHRS, CDR2 YFSETQ. Trimming at V came to 3 bases and at J to 0 bases, leaving 15 bases not matched to a gene. The source of this sequence is an adult with an advanced solid tumor such as melanoma, head and neck, liver or kidney cancer. The chain joins TRBV5-1 to TRBJ2-3; 8 bases fit TRBD2. The specimen comprised CD4+ or CD8+ T cells sorted from blood, sampled in a trial of the OX40 agonist ivuxolimab. Written as DNA, the CDR3 is TGCGCCAGCAGCTCCCCTAAAGGACTAGCTGGATCTAGCACAGATACGCAGTATTTT. Translated, it gives CASSSPKGLAGSSTDTQYF.